These 21 T cell receptor beta chains were sequenced from one sample in a study of blood T cell repertoires in COVID-19. Repertoires were generated with immunoSEQ multiplex PCR, while TCRdb's copy carries only in-frame clones and drops some. Of 200,000 to 250,000 clones listed, roughly 89% are singletons. Sequencing was performed on PBMCs or T cells enriched from blood (not recorded which). Source of these receptors: a woman in her forties with acute COVID-19.

The genes are TRBV6-5 and TRBJ1-1; D gene uncertain. CDR3 length: 13 amino acids. Trimming took off 6 bases at V and 6 bases at J, with 14 bases between the two ends. In germline, CDR1 is MNHEY, CDR2 SVGAGI. This CDR3 is CASSREVAAEAFF. In DNA, the CDR3 is TGTGCCAGCAGCCGAGAGGTGGCCGCTGAAGCTTTCTTT.

This clone was seen once. V usage is TRBV3-1 (or the pseudogene TRBV3-2) and J usage is TRBJ1-5; the D gene is possibly TRBD1 (6 bases). The germline V gene encodes CDR1 LGHDT and CDR2 YNNKEL (reference sequence). The CDR3 consists of 18 residues. Trimming removed 2 bases from V and 3 bases from J, with 20 bases in between. CDR3 sequence reads: CASSQSRPGRGINQPQHF. As DNA, the CDR3 is TGTGCCAGCAGCCAAAGCCGCCCTGGGAGGGGGATCAATCAGCCCCAGCATTTT.

This rearrangement joins TRBV30 to TRBJ1-1, with D possibly TRBD1 on 6 matching bases. The CDR3 has 14 residues. CDR1 GTSNPN and CDR2 SVGIG come from the germline V gene (reference sequence). V lost 4 bases, J lost 0 bases, and 12 bases lay in between. The CDR3 loop is CAWNLGQMNTEAFF. The CDR3 DNA reads as TGTGCCTGGAACCTGGGACAAATGAACACTGAAGCTTTCTTT.

V usage is TRBV13 and J usage is TRBJ1-1, with 9 bases that match TRBD1. Losses at the gene ends were 3 bases for V and 4 bases for J; bases not matched to a gene: 9. The CDR3 consists of 16 residues. Germline V gene data show CDR1 as PRHDT and CDR2 as FYEKMQ (reference sequence). The CDR3 nucleotides read TGTGCCAGCAGCTTGACAACCGGGACAGGGTCCACTGAAGCTTTCTTT. The encoded protein is CASSLTTGTGSTEAFF.

This chain joins TRBV19 and TRBJ1-5; 7 bases line up with TRBD1. J was trimmed by 5 bases and V by 5 bases; bases with no gene match: 6. The CDR3 runs 14 residues. CDR1 is LNHDA, CDR2 SQIVND, per germline (reference sequence). In DNA form, the CDR3 reads TGTGCCAGTAGTTCAAGGGGGCTGGATCAGCCCCAGCATTTT. Protein sequence: CASSSRGLDQPQHF. Together with reference TRBV19 and TRBJ1-5, the CDR3 gives the full variable domain: DGGITQSPKYLFRKEGQNVTLSCEQNLNHDAMYWYRQDPGQGLRLIYYSQIVNDFQKGDIAEGYSVSREKKESFPLTVTSAQKNPTAFYLCASSSRGLDQPQHFGDGTRLSIL.

The CDR3 region has the DNA TGTGCCAGCAGCTATGCCGGGACAGGCTACGAGCAGTACTTC. It encodes CASSYAGTGYEQYF. The V gene is TRBV11-2, the J gene TRBJ2-7, with 8 bases aligning to TRBD1. This CDR3 region has 14 residues. J was trimmed by 3 bases and V by 4 bases; bases with no gene match: 5. Per germline, CDR1 SGHAT and CDR2 FQNNGV.

This chain links TRBV2 with TRBJ2-7; 9 bases line up with TRBD1. CDR1 is SNHLY and CDR2 is FYNNEI in the germline V gene. This CDR3 has 14 amino acids. Losses at the gene ends were 7 bases for V and 5 bases for J; bases not matched to a gene: 9. The CDR3 here is CASMPPGQGHEQYV. The DNA for the CDR3 is TGTGCCAGCATGCCCCCGGGACAGGGCCACGAGCAGTACGTC.

This clone has only one observation. The rearrangement links TRBV19 to TRBJ1-5; 9 nucleotides align to TRBD1. The germline V gene has CDR1 LNHDA and CDR2 SQIVND (reference sequence). The length of the CDR3 is 19 residues. V shed 8 bases, J shed 2 bases, and the junction held 19 bases outside the gene matches. Here the CDR3 reads CASDTGGEVWVLGNQPQHF. The CDR3 nucleotides are TGTGCCAGTGATACAGGGGGCGAAGTTTGGGTCTTAGGCAATCAGCCCCAGCATTTT.

The rearrangement links TRBV5-1 to TRBJ1-1; tentative D call: TRBD1 (5 bases). The V end lost 1 base, the J end lost 4 bases, and 11 bases lay between the germline ends. The CDR3 consists of 14 residues. Germline V gene lookup returns CDR1 SGHRS and CDR2 YFSETQ. The CDR3 bases are TGCGCCAGCAGCTTGCGGGACTTGGGCACTGAAGCTTTCTTT. This encodes CASSLRDLGTEAFF.

This chain uses TRBV30 with TRBJ1-4; D remains ambiguous. CDR1 and CDR2 from the germline V gene are GTSNPN and SVGIG (reference sequence). The CDR3 is 13 amino acids. V was cut by 1 base and J by 3 bases, with 6 bases left in between. The CDR3 spells CAWSDGANEKLFF. The CDR3 DNA sequence: TGTGCCTGGAGTGATGGAGCTAATGAAAAACTGTTTTTT.

This chain connects TRBV5-1 to TRBJ1-1; possibly TRBD1 for D (6 bases). Per germline, CDR1 SGHRS and CDR2 YFSETQ. The CDR3 is made up of 15 amino acids. Trimming removed 0 bases at V and 4 bases at J, with 13 bases between. This chain's CDR3 is CASSLEEGGFTEAFF. Here the CDR3 DNA reads TGCGCCAGCAGCTTGGAAGAGGGGGGGTTCACTGAAGCTTTCTTT. Based on the CDR3 plus reference TRBV5-1 and TRBJ1-1, the full variable domain is KAGVTQTPRYLIKTRGQQVTLSCSPISGHRSVSWYQQTPGQGLQFLFEYFSETQRNKGNFPGRFSGRQFSNSRSEMNVSTLELGDSALYLCASSLEEGGFTEAFFGQGTRLTVV.

This sequence joins TRBV7-9 and TRBJ1-1; TRBD1 aligns across 7 bases. V lost 5 bases to trimming and J lost 1 base; unmatched junction nucleotides: 10. Looked up from germline, CDR1 is SEHNR and CDR2 is FQNEAQ (reference sequence). This CDR3 is 16 amino acids long. The CDR3 region is CASSPAEGAGNTEAFF. CDR3 nucleotides: TGTGCCAGCAGCCCAGCGGAGGGGGCTGGGAACACTGAAGCTTTCTTT.

The rearrangement joins TRBV25-1 to TRBJ2-3, with D maybe TRBD2 (6 bases). The germline V gene encodes CDR1 MGHDK and CDR2 SYGVNS. The V end lost 8 bases, the J end lost 3 bases, and 24 bases lay between the germline ends. CDR3 length: 17 amino acids. The CDR3 nucleotides are TGTGCCAGCTCTACTGTGACCCGGGACTGGCAAACAGATACGCAGTATTTT. Protein: CASSTVTRDWQTDTQYF. Filled out from reference TRBV25-1 and TRBJ2-3, the complete variable domain reads EADIYQTPRYLVIGTGKKITLECSQTMGHDKMYWYQQDPGMELHLIHYSYGVNSTEKGDLSSESTVSRIRTEHFPLTLESARPSHTSQYLCASSTVTRDWQTDTQYFGPGTRLTVL.

The gene calls are TRBV10-3 and TRBJ1-3, with D maybe TRBD1 (6 bases). CDR1 is ENHRY, CDR2 SYGVKD, per germline. The CDR3 sequence is 16 residues long. V shed 2 bases and J shed 7 bases, with 18 bases lying between them. The CDR3 spells CAISEGPGTLRNTIYF. The CDR3 nucleotides are TGTGCCATCAGTGAGGGGCCCGGGACACTAAGGAACACCATATATTTT.

In this sample, this clone turned up many times. V gene TRBV6-4 combines with J gene TRBJ2-2, with 9 bases fitting TRBD2. Trimming cost V 2 bases and J 6 bases; bases outside gene matches: 1. CDR1 is MRHNA and CDR2 is SNTAGT in the germline V gene. The CDR3 length is 14 residues. The CDR3 sequence is CASSDAGGPGELFF. The CDR3 nucleotides read TGTGCCAGCAGTGACGCGGGGGGGCCCGGGGAGCTGTTTTTT.

The V gene is TRBV12-3 or TRBV12-4, the J gene TRBJ1-5; D call uncertain. Trimming left V 1 base short and J 9 bases short, with 4 bases between. The length of the CDR3 is 11 residues. CDR3 coding DNA: TGTGCCAGCAGTTTAGGCGGGCCCCAGCATTTT. This encodes CASSLGGPQHF.

The V and J genes are TRBV7-2 and TRBJ2-3; 10 nucleotides line up with TRBD2. CDR3 length: 14 residues. J lost 5 bases, V lost 8 bases, and 7 bases had no gene match. Germline CDR1 is SGHTA and CDR2 is FQGNSA. The CDR3 sequence is CASSPGLARDTQYF. The CDR3, as DNA: TGTGCCAGCTCGCCGGGACTAGCGAGAGATACGCAGTATTTT.

V usage is TRBV6-5 and J usage is TRBJ1-2, with 7 bases identical to TRBD1. V was pared by 4 bases and J by 8 bases, with 16 bases of the junction left unmatched. The germline V gene has CDR1 MNHEY and CDR2 SVGAGI. This CDR3 has 16 residues. DNA of the CDR3: TGTGCCAGCAGTTCCCCGACATTGACAGGGTTGGGAGGCTACACCTTC. This translates into CASSSPTLTGLGGYTF.

The chain combines TRBV7-2 with TRBJ1-1, with D possibly being TRBD1 (6 bases). Germline CDR1 SGHTA, CDR2 FQGNSA. Trimming removed 5 bases from V and 5 bases from J, with 12 bases in between. CDR3 size: 13 residues. The CDR3 bases are TGTGCCAGCAGCACACAGGGTGGGACTGAAGCTTTCTTT. Amino acids: CASSTQGGTEAFF.

There are a few counts of this clone. This chain joins TRBV19 and TRBJ2-2, with 8 bases lining up with TRBD1. The J segment lost 7 bases and the V segment lost 5 bases, leaving 6 bases of the junction unmatched. The CDR3 is 14 residues long. Germline CDR1 reads LNHDA; CDR2 reads SQIVND (reference sequence). The DNA of the CDR3 is TGTGCCAGTAGTGCCATGACAGGGGTCGGGGAGCTGTTTTTT. Protein sequence: CASSAMTGVGELFF.

The chain uses TRBV19 and TRBJ1-5; no reliable D call. This CDR3 has 13 amino acids. V dropped 7 bases and J dropped 0 bases, with 7 bases sitting between them. Germline CDR1 LNHDA, CDR2 SQIVND (reference sequence). CDR3 nucleotides: TGTGCCAGTACTGAGTATAGCAATCAGCCCCAGCATTTT. This gives the protein CASTEYSNQPQHF. The full variable domain, rest sourced from reference TRBV19 and TRBJ1-5, is DGGITQSPKYLFRKEGQNVTLSCEQNLNHDAMYWYRQDPGQGLRLIYYSQIVNDFQKGDIAEGYSVSREKKESFPLTVTSAQKNPTAFYLCASTEYSNQPQHFGDGTRLSIL.